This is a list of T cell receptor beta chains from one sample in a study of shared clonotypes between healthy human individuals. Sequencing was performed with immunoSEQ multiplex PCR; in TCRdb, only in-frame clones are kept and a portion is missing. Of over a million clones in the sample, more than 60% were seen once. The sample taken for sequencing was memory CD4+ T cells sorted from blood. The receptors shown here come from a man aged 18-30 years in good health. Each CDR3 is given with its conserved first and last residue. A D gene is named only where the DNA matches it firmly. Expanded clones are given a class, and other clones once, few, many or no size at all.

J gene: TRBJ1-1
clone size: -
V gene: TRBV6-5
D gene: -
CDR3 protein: CASRPQLGLNTEAFF
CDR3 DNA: TGTGCCAGCAGACCCCAACTAGGCCTGAACACTGAAGCTTTCTTT

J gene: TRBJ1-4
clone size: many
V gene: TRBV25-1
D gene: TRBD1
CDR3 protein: CASSQYPGTGTNEKLFF
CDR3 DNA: TGTGCCAGCAGTCAGTATCCCGGGACAGGGACTAATGAAAAACTGTTTTTT

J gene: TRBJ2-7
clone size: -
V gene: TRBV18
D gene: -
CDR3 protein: CASGDGNSYEQYF
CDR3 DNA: TGTGCCAGCGGAGACGGGAACTCCTACGAGCAGTACTTC

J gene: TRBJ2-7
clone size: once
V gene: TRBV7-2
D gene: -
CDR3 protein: CASSLLGSGTVYEQYF
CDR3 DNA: TGTGCCAGCAGCTTATTAGGAAGCGGGACAGTCTACGAGCAGTACTTC

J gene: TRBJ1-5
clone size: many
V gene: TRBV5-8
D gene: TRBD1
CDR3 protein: CASSLRDRPNQPQHF
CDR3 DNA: TGTGCCAGCAGCTTGAGGGACAGACCCAATCAGCCCCAGCATTTT

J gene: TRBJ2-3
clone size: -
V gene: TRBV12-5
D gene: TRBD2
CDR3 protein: CASGLVLISGRGDTQYF
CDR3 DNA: TGTGCTAGTGGTTTGGTACTAATTAGCGGGAGAGGGGATACGCAGTATTTT

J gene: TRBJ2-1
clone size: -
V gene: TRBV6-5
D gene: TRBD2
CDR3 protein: CASSLAGGPLKEQFF
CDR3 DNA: TGTGCCAGCAGCTTAGCGGGAGGCCCTCTAAAGGAGCAGTTCTTC

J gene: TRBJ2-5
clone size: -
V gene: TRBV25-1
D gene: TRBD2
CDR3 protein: CASSELVTSAQETQYF
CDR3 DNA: TGTGCCAGCAGTGAATTGGTGACTAGCGCACAAGAGACCCAGTACTTC

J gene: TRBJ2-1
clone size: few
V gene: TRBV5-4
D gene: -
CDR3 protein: CASSLRGRSYNEQFF
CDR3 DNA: TGTGCCAGCAGCTTGAGAGGGAGATCCTACAATGAGCAGTTCTTC

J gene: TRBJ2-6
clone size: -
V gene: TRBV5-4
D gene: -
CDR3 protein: CASSPGSSGANVLTF
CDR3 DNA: TGTGCCAGCAGTCCAGGGTCCTCCGGGGCCAACGTCCTGACTTTC

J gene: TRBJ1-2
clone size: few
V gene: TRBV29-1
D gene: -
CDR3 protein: CSVEVVGGYTF
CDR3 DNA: TGCAGCGTTGAAGTTGTGGGAGGCTACACCTTC

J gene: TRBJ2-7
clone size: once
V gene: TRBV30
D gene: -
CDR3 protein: CAWSSGPYEQYF
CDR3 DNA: TGTGCCTGGAGTTCGGGACCCTACGAGCAGTACTTC

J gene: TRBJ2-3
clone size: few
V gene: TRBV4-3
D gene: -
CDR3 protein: CASSQARGRNTDTQYF
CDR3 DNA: TGCGCCAGCAGCCAAGCGCGGGGGCGGAACACAGATACGCAGTATTTT

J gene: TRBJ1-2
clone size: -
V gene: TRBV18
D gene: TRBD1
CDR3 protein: CASSPKQGDHGYTF
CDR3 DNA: TGTGCCAGCTCACCAAAACAGGGGGATCATGGCTACACCTTC

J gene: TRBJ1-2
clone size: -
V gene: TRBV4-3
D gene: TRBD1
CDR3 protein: CASSQEIGWTGGELTSYGYTF
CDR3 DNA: TGCGCCAGCAGCCAAGAAATAGGCTGGACAGGGGGCGAATTAACCTCCTATGGCTACACCTTC

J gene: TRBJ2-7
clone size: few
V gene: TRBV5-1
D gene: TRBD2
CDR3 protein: CASSPSGGSYEQYF
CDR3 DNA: TGCGCCAGCAGCCCTAGCGGGGGATCCTACGAGCAGTACTTC

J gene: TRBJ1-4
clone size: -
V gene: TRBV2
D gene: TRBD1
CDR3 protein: CASSVEGQDNEKLFF
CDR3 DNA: TGTGCCAGCAGTGTGGAGGGACAGGATAATGAAAAACTGTTTTTT

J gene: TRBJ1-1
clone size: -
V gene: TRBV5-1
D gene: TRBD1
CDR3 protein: CASSGWDRGKNTEAFF
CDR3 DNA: TGCGCCAGCAGCGGATGGGACAGGGGAAAGAACACTGAAGCTTTCTTT

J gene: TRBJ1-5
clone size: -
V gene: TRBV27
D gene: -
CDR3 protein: CASSSGVGGPQHF
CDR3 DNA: TGTGCCAGCAGTTCCGGGGTAGGTGGGCCCCAGCATTTT

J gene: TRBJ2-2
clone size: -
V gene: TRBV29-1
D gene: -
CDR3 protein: CSVPRQNTGELFF
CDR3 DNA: TGCAGCGTGCCCCGTCAGAACACCGGGGAGCTGTTTTTT

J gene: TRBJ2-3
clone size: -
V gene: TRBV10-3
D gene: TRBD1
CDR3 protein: CAIRPGQGADTQYF
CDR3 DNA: TGTGCCATCAGACCGGGACAGGGGGCAGATACGCAGTATTTT

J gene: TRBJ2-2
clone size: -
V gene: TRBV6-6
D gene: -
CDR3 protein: CASSYRQITGELFF
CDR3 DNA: TGTGCCAGCAGTTACAGGCAAATCACCGGGGAGCTGTTTTTT

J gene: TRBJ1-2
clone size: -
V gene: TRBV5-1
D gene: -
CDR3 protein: CASSLAAGMGYGYTF
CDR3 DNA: TGCGCCAGCAGCTTGGCGGCGGGGATGGGGTATGGCTACACCTTC

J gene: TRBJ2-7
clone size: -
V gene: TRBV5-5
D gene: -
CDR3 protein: CASSLSAPSYEQYF
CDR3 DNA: TGTGCCAGCAGCTTGAGTGCCCCCTCCTACGAGCAGTACTTC

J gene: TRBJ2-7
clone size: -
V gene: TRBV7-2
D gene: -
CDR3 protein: CASTMPPSYEQYF
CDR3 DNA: TGTGCCAGCACCATGCCCCCCTCCTACGAGCAGTACTTC

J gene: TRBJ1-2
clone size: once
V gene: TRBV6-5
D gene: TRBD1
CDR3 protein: CASTPRDRANYGYTF
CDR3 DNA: TGTGCCAGCACGCCTCGGGACAGGGCTAACTATGGCTACACCTTC

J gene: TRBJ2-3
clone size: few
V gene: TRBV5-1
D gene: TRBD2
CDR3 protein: CASSPSERGGQTDTQYF
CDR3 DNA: TGCGCCAGCAGCCCGAGCGAGCGGGGGGGCCAGACAGATACGCAGTATTTT

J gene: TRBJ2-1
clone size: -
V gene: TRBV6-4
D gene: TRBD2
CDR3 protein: CASSASSGGYNEQFF
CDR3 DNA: TGTGCCAGCAGTGCCTCTAGCGGGGGATACAATGAGCAGTTCTTC

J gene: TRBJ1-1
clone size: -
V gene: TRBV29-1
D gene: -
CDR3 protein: CSATTGYDRTEAFF
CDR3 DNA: TGCAGCGCTACTACAGGGTATGACCGCACTGAAGCTTTCTTT

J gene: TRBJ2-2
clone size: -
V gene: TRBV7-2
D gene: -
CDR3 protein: CASSPGHRDTGELFF
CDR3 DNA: TGTGCCAGCAGTCCGGGACACCGGGACACCGGGGAGCTGTTTTTT

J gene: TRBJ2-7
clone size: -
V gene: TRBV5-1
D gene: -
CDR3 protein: CASSLTLQGGAYEQYF
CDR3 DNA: TGCGCCAGCAGCTTGACGCTACAGGGAGGGGCCTACGAGCAGTACTTC

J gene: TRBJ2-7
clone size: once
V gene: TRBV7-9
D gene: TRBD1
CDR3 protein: CASSSLDRASYEQYF
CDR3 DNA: TGTGCCAGCAGCTCCTTGGACAGGGCCTCCTACGAGCAGTACTTC

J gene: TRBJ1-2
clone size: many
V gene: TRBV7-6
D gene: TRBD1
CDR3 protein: CASSSGQSGGYTF
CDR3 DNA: TGTGCCAGCAGCTCGGGACAGTCGGGTGGCTACACCTTC

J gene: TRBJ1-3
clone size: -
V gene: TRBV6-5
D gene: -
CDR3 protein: CASRGTGNTIYF
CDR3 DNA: TGTGCCAGCAGAGGAACTGGAAACACCATATATTTT

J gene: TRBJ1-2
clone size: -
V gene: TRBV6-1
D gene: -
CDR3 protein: CASGGAVTYGYTF
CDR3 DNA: TGTGCCAGCGGGGGAGCGGTAACGTATGGCTACACCTTC

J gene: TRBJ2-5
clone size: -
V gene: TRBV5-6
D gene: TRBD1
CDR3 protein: CASSKDLGGRGETQYF
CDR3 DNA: TGTGCCAGCAGCAAGGATTTAGGGGGCCGCGGGGAGACCCAGTACTTC

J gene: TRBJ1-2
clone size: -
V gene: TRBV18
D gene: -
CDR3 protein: CASSPQGYGYGYTF
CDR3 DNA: TGTGCCAGCTCACCACAGGGGTATGGCTATGGCTACACCTTC

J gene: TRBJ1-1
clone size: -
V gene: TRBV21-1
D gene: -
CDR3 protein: CASSKYGSSKTFEAFF
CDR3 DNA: TGTGCCAGCAGCAAATACGGCTCCAGCAAGACCTTTGAAGCTTTCTTT

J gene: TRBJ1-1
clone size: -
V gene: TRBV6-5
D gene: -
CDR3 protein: CASSYSGGLNTEAFF
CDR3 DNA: TGTGCCAGCAGTTACTCTGGAGGATTGAACACTGAAGCTTTCTTT

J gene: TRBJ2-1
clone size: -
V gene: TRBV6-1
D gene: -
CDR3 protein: CASSQDGVEQFF
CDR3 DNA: TGTGCCAGCAGTCAGGACGGCGTTGAGCAGTTCTTC

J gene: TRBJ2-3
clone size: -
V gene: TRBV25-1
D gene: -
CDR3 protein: CASSDPWTKTQYF
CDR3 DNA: TGTGCCAGCAGTGATCCCTGGACTAAAACGCAGTATTTT

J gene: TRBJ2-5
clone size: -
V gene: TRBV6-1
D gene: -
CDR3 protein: CASSEGFGLGQRETQYF
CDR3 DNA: TGTGCCAGCAGTGAAGGATTTGGGTTAGGCCAACGGGAGACCCAGTACTTC

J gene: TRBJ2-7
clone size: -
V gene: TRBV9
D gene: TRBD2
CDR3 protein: CASSASGGYEQYF
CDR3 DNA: TGTGCCAGCAGCGCTTCCGGGGGGTACGAGCAGTACTTC

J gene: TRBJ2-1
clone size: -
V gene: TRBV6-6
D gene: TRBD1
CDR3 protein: CASSRDRGNEQFF
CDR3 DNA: TGTGCCAGCAGTAGGGACAGGGGAAATGAGCAGTTCTTC

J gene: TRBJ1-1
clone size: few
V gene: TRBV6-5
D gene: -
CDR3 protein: CASRITKNTEAFF
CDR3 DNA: TGTGCCAGCAGAATAACAAAGAACACTGAAGCTTTCTTT